The T cell receptor (beta chain) described here comes from a study of T cell responses to AZD1222 COVID-19 vaccine. Data came from immunoSEQ multiplex PCR; TCRdb stores just in-frame clones and leaves some out. This table holds about 120,000 clones, roughly 91% found once. Whole-study findings and limits: CD4 TCRs linked to vaccination spanned spike, dominating at 160-218 and 743-854. Two AZD1222 doses significantly raised spike-specific TCR breadth and depth over controls. The donor cohort was predominantly white British with a female majority, and clonal diversity may have been underestimated.

The CDR3 has 15 residues. Trimming cost V 5 bases and J 7 bases, with 19 bases left between them. Germline assignment: CDR1 SGHRS and CDR2 YFSETQ. On this clone: Its target is not known.

The chain links TRBV5-1 to TRBJ2-1; a weak D match, TRBD1 (5 bases). The specimen was peripheral blood, collected on day 0 of AZD1222 vaccination. The clonotype originates from an adult in good health. CDR3 in amino acids: CASSIRALRRNEQFF. The DNA for the CDR3 is TGCGCCAGCAGTATCAGGGCCCTCCGGAGAAATGAGCAGTTCTTC.